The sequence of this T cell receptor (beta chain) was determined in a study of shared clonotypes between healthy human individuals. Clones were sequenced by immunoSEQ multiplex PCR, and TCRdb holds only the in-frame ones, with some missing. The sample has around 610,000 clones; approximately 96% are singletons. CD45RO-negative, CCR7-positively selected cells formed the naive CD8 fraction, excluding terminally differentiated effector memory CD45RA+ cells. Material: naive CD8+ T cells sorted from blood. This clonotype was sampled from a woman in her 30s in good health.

CDR3 residues: CASSSSPSWSVLVFF. The CDR3 bases are TGTGCCAGCAGTTCCAGCCCCTCCTGGTCGGTTTTGGTTTTCTTT. V is TRBV6-5 and J is TRBJ1-1; D ambiguous. The CDR3 has 15 residues. The V end lost 4 bases, the J end lost 13 bases, and 25 bases lay between the germline ends. Germline assignment: CDR1 MNHEY and CDR2 SVGAGI.